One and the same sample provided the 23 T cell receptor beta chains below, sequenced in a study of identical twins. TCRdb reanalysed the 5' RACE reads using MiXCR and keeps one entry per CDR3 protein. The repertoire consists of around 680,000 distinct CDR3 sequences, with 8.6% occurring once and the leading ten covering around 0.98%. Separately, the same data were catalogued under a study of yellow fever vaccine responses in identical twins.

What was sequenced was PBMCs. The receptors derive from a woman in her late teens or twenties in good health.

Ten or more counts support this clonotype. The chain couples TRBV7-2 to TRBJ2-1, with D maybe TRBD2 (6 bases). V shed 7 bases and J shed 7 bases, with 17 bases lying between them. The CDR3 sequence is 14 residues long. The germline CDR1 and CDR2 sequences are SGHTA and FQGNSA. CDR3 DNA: TGTGCCAGCACCCCCCCCGGGAGTAGGAATGAGCAGTTCTTC. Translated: CASTPPGSRNEQFF. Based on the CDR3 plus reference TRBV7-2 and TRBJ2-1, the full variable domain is GAGVSQSPSNKVTEKGKDVELRCDPISGHTALYWYRQSLGQGLEFLIYFQGNSAPDKSGLPSDRFSAERTGGSVSTLTIQRTQQEDSAVYLCASTPPGSRNEQFFGPGTRLTVL.

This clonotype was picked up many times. CDR3 protein: CASSLEQARYGYTF. DNA of the CDR3: TGCGCCAGCAGCTTGGAACAGGCCCGCTATGGCTACACCTTC. The chain employs TRBV5-1 and TRBJ1-2, with a possible D match to TRBD1 (5 bases). The germline gives CDR1 SGHRS, CDR2 YFSETQ. The CDR3 runs to 14 residues. Trimming shortened V by 0 bases and J by 4 bases, and 10 bases separated the two germline ends. The full variable domain, completed using reference TRBV5-1 and TRBJ1-2, is KAGVTQTPRYLIKTRGQQVTLSCSPISGHRSVSWYQQTPGQGLQFLFEYFSETQRNKGNFPGRFSGRQFSNSRSEMNVSTLELGDSALYLCASSLEQARYGYTFGSGTRLTVV.

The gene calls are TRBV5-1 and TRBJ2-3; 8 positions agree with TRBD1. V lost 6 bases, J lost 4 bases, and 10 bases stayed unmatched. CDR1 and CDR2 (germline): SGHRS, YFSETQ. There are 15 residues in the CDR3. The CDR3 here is CASKFATGAADTQYF. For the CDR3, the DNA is TGCGCCAGCAAATTTGCGACAGGGGCCGCAGATACGCAGTATTTT.

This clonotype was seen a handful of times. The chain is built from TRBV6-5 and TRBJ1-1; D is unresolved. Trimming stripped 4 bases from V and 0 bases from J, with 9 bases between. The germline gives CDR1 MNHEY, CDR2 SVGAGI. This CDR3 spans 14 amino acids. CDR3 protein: CASSSLDLNTEAFF. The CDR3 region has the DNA TGTGCCAGCAGTTCTCTTGACCTGAACACTGAAGCTTTCTTT.

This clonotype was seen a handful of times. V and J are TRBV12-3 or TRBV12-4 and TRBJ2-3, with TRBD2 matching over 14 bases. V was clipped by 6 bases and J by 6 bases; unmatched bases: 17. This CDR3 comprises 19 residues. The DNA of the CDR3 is TGTGCCAGCAGAACCTTGGGACTAGCGGGGGCCCTCGGAGGGGATACGCAGTATTTT. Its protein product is CASRTLGLAGALGGDTQYF.

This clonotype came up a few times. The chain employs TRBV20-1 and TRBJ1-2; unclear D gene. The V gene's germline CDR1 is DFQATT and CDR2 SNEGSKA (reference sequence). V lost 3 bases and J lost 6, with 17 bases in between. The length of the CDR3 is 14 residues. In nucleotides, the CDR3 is TGCAGTGCTAGGAGGCAGCCTCGGCTGGATGGCTACACCTTC. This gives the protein CSARRQPRLDGYTF.

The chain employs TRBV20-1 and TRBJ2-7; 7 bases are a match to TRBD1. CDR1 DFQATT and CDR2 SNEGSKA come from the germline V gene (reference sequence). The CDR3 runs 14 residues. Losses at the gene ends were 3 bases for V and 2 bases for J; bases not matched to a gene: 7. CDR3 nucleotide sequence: TGCAGTGCTAGCCGTGACAGGGTGACCTACGAGCAGTACTTC. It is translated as CSASRDRVTYEQYF.

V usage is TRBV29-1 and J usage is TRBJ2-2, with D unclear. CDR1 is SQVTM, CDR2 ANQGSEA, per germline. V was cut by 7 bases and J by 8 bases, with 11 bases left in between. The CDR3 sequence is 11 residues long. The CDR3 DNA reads TGCAGCGCCACCCACAAGGGGGAGCTGTTTTTT. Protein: CSATHKGELFF.

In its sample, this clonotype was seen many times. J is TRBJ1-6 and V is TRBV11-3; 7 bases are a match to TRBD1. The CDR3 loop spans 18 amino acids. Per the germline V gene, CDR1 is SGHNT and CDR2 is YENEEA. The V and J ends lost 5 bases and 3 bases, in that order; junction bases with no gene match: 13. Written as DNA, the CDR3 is TGTGCCAGCAGCACGAGAACGCAGGGGGGCCTCTATAATTCACCCCTCCACTTT. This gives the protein CASSTRTQGGLYNSPLHF.

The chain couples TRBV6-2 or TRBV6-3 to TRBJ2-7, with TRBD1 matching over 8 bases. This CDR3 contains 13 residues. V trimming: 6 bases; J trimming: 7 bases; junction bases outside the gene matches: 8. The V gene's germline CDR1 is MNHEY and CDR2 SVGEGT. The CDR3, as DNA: TGTGCCAGCAGACCCTCCACAGGGGGAGAGCAGTACTTC. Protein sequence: CASRPSTGGEQYF.

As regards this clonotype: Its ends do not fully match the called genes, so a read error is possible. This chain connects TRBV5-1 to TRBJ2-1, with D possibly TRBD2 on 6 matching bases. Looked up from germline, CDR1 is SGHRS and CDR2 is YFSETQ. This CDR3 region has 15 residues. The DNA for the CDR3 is TGCGCCAGCAGCCAGCCCCGGGACTTCCTCGGAGAGCAGGTCTTC. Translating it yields CASSQPRDFLGEQVF.

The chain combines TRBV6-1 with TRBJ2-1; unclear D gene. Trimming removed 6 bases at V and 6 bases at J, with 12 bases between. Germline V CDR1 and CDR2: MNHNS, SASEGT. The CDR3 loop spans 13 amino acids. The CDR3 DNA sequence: TGTGCCAGCAGGGGGATAAAACCCAATGAGCAGTTCTTC. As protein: CASRGIKPNEQFF.

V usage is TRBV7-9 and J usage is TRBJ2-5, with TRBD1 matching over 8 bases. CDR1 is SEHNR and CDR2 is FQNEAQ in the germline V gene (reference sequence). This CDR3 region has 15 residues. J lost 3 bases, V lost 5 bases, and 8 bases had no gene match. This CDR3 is CASSLGQGHEETQYF. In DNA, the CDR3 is TGTGCCAGCAGCCTAGGACAGGGTCATGAAGAGACCCAGTACTTC.

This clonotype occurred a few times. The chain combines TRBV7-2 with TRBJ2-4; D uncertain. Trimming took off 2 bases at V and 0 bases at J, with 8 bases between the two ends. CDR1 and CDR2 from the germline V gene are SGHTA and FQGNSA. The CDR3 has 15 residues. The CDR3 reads CASSLTPVAKNIQYF. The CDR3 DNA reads TGTGCCAGCAGCTTAACCCCCGTAGCCAAAAACATTCAGTACTTC.

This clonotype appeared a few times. In DNA, the CDR3 is TGTGCCAGCAGTTACCCAGTCGGGGATCAGCCCCAGCATTTT. This sequence encodes CASSYPVGDQPQHF. The chain joins TRBV6-5 to TRBJ1-5; the D is unclear. V gave up 2 bases and J gave up 5 bases, with 10 bases separating them. Germline CDR1 is MNHEY and CDR2 is SVGAGI. The CDR3 loop spans 14 amino acids.

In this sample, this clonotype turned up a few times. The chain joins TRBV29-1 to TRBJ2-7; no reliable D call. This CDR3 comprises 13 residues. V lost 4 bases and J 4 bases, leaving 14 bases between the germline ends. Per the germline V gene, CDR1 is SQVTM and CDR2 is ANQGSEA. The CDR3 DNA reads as TGCAGCGTTGCCCGAGGTGGTGGGTACGAGCAGTACTTC. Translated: CSVARGGGYEQYF.

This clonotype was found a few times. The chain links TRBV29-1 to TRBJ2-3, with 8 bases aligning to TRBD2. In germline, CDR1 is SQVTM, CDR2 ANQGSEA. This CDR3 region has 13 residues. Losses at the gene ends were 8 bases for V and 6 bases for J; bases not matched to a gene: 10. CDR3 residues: CSSCSGEGDTQYF. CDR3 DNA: TGCAGCTCCTGTAGCGGGGAAGGGGATACGCAGTATTTT.

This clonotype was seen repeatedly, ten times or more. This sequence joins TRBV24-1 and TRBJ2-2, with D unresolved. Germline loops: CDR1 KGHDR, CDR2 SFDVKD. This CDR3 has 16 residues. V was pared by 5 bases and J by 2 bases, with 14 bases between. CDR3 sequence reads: CATSVSGRSNTGELFF. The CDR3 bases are TGTGCCACCAGTGTGTCTGGACGATCTAACACCGGGGAGCTGTTTTTT.

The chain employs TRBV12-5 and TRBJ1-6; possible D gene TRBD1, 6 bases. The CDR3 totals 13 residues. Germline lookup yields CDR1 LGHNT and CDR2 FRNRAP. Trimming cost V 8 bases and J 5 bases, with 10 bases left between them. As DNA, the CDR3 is TGTGCTAGTAGGGGACACGATAATTCACCCCTCCACTTT. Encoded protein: CASRGHDNSPLHF.

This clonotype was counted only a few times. The CDR3 protein is CASSYSLGSSYEQYF. As DNA, the CDR3 is TGTGCCAGCAGTTACTCATTGGGGTCCTCCTACGAGCAGTACTTC. The V gene is TRBV6-5, the J gene TRBJ2-7, with D unclear. The CDR3 sequence is 15 residues long. Germline V lookup: CDR1 MNHEY, CDR2 SVGAGI. V dropped 0 bases and J dropped 0 bases, with 9 bases sitting between them.

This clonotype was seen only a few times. CDR3 amino acids: CAISEFLGNTQYF. The CDR3 DNA reads as TGTGCCATCAGTGAGTTTCTCGGGAATACGCAGTATTTT. This sequence joins TRBV10-3 and TRBJ2-3, with D possibly being TRBD2 (5 bases). The V end lost 1 base, the J end lost 7 bases, and 9 bases lay between the germline ends. The CDR3 sequence is 13 residues long. Looked up from germline, CDR1 is ENHRY and CDR2 is SYGVKD.

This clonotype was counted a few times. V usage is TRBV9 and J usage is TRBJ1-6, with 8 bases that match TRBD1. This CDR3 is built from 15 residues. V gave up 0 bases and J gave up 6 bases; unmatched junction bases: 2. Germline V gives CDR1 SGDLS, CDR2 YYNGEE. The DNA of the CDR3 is TGTGCCAGCAGCGTAGAAGACAGGGGTAATTCACCCCTCCACTTT. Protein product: CASSVEDRGNSPLHF.

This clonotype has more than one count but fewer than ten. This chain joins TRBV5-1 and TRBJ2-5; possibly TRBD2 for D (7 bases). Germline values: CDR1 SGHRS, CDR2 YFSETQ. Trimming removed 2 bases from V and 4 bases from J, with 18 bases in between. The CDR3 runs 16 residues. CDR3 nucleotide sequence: TGCGCCAGCAGCTTCGGGGGCGGGAGTTTAGGAGAGACCCAGTACTTC. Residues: CASSFGGGSLGETQYF.